This TCR beta chain was captured in a study of shared clonotypes between healthy human individuals. Background on the study: The study drew on two women and a few men aged 18 to 49 as donors.

In its sample, this clone was seen once. The CDR3 covers 15 residues. The germline V gene encodes CDR1 SGHTA and CDR2 FQGNSA. V lost 3 bases, J lost 0 bases, and 11 bases lay in between. Running of the assay took place at deep level. The assay was immunoSEQ multiplex PCR, and TCRdb's table has in-frame clones only and misses some. Of around 500,000 clones in the sample, approximately 81% were seen once. The sequence came from a woman in her forties in good health. Some clones in this sample may be carry-over from other donors' samples. Sequencing was carried out using PBMCs. The chain has TRBV7-2 and TRBJ2-5; D remains ambiguous. The CDR3 DNA reads as TGTGCCAGCAGCTTGGTAAACAGTTACCAAGAGACCCAGTACTTC. Amino acids: CASSLVNSYQETQYF.